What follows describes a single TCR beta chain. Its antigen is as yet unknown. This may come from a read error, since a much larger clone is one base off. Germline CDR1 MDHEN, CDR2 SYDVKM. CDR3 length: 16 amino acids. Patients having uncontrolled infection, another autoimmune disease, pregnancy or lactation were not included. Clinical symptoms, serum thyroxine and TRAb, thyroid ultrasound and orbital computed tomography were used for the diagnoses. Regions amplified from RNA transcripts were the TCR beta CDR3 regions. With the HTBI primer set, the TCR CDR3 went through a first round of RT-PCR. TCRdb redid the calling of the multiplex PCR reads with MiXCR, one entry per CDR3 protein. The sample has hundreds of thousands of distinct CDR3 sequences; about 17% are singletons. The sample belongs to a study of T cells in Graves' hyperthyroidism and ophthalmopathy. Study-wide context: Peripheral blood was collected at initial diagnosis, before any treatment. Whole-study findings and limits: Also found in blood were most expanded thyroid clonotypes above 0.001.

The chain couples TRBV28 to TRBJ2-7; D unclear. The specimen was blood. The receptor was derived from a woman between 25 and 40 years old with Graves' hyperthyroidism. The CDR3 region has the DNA TGTGTCAGCAGTTCCCCACTGTCGGGTTCACCCTACGAGCAGTACTTC. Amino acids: CVSSSPLSGSPYEQYF.